A selection of T cell receptor beta chains follows, all from one sample in a study of CD8 T cells in Susac syndrome. MiXCR, applied by TCRdb to the immunoSEQ multiplex PCR reads, yields one record per CDR3 protein. Of about 200,000 distinct CDR3 sequences listed, over 90% are singletons. Specimen: CD4+ T cells from PBMCs. These receptor sequences come from a human donor with multiple sclerosis. The CDR3 runs from the conserved cysteine through the conserved F or W. D genes are given only for firm matches. A clone size is listed for some rows: how often the clone was seen (once, few, many), or a class if it is expanded.

>TRBJ1-1|NA|NA|TRBV18
CASSPQALDKYTEAFF
TGTGCCAGCTCACCTCAGGCTTTAGACAAATACACTGAAGCTTTCTTT
>TRBJ2-3|TRBD2|NA|TRBV4-2
CASSQRREDGDTQYF
TGTGCCAGCAGCCAAAGGCGGGAGGATGGAGATACGCAGTATTTT
>TRBJ2-7|NA|NA|TRBV24-1
CATSDSHRDEQYF
TGTGCCACCAGTGATTCTCACCGGGACGAGCAGTACTTC
>TRBJ2-7|NA|NA|TRBV12-3/TRBV12-4
CASSLTFGEQYF
TGTGCCAGCAGTTTAACCTTCGGGGAGCAGTACTTC
>TRBJ2-1|NA|NA|TRBV20-1
CSARDLGGGHSYNEQFF
TGCAGTGCTAGAGATTTGGGAGGGGGCCACTCCTACAATGAGCAGTTCTTC
>TRBJ1-1|NA|NA|TRBV4-2
CASSHANTEAFF
TGTGCCAGCAGCCATGCGAACACTGAAGCTTTCTTT
>TRBJ1-2|TRBD1|once|TRBV27
CASSPGTGHYGYTF
TGTGCCAGCAGTCCCGGGACAGGGCACTATGGCTACACCTTC
>TRBJ2-7|NA|NA|TRBV29-1
CSVGTSYEQYF
TGCAGCGTTGGGACCTCCTACGAGCAGTACTTC
>TRBJ2-1|NA|NA|TRBV6-5
CASSEPGLHNEQFF
TGTGCCAGCAGCGAACCGGGACTGCACAATGAGCAGTTCTTC
>TRBJ2-7|NA|NA|TRBV5-8
CASSLRGLVGEQYF
TGTGCCAGCAGCTTGAGGGGGTTAGTCGGCGAGCAGTACTTC
>TRBJ2-7|NA|NA|TRBV2
CASSVPPGPPDEQYF
TGTGCCAGCAGTGTACCCCCAGGCCCTCCTGACGAGCAGTACTTC
>TRBJ2-3|NA|NA|TRBV12-2
CASHSTTENPSTDTQYF
TGTGCAAGTCACTCCACGACAGAGAACCCTAGCACAGATACGCAGTATTTT
>TRBJ2-7|NA|once|TRBV5-1
CASSLGQTGEQYF
TGCGCCAGCAGCTTAGGACAAACGGGAGAGCAGTACTTC
>TRBJ1-1|NA|NA|TRBV11-2
CASLPQGVTEAFF
TGTGCCAGCCTACCCCAGGGTGTCACTGAAGCTTTCTTT
>TRBJ2-7|NA|NA|TRBV11-1
CASSVPQGREQYF
TGTGCCAGCAGCGTCCCCCAGGGGCGCGAGCAGTACTTC
>TRBJ1-4|NA|NA|TRBV20-1
CSAPGATNEKLFF
TGCAGTGCGCCGGGGGCGACTAATGAAAAACTGTTTTTT
>TRBJ2-1|NA|few|TRBV20-1
CSVGGPYNEQFF
TGCAGTGTGGGCGGGCCCTACAATGAGCAGTTCTTC
>TRBJ1-1|NA|NA|TRBV18
CASSPPGNTEAFF
TGTGCCAGCTCACCACCAGGGAACACTGAAGCTTTCTTT
>TRBJ2-3|TRBD2|NA|TRBV18
CASSLSVLAGGHTTDTQYF
TGTGCCAGCTCCCTATCGGTACTAGCGGGAGGCCACACCACAGATACGCAGTATTTT
>TRBJ1-1|NA|NA|TRBV12-3/TRBV12-4
CASQSTGANTEAFF
TGTGCCAGCCAAAGCACGGGCGCCAACACTGAAGCTTTCTTT
>TRBJ2-4|NA|NA|TRBV20-1
CSAEGQGGNIQYF
TGCAGTGCTGAGGGGCAGGGAGGAAACATTCAGTACTTC
>TRBJ2-1|NA|few|TRBV24-1
CATSLRDNEQFF
TGTGCCACCAGTCTGAGGGACAATGAGCAGTTCTTC
>TRBJ1-5|NA|NA|TRBV29-1
CSAAQNSNQPQHF
TGCAGCGCCGCACAAAATAGCAATCAGCCCCAGCATTTT
>TRBJ2-1|NA|NA|TRBV30
CAWSGLSYNEQFF
TGTGCCTGGAGTGGACTTTCCTACAATGAGCAGTTCTTC
>TRBJ2-7|TRBD1|NA|TRBV2
CASRGPTQGSEQYF
TGTGCCAGCAGAGGACCAACACAGGGGAGTGAGCAGTACTTC
>TRBJ1-2|NA|NA|TRBV4-1
CASSQPAGKTDGYTF
TGCGCCAGCAGCCAGCCAGCCGGGAAGACGGATGGCTACACCTTC
>TRBJ1-1|TRBD1|few|TRBV18
CASSGTVNTEAFF
TGTGCCAGCTCCGGGACAGTCAACACTGAAGCTTTCTTT
>TRBJ1-2|NA|NA|TRBV23-1
CASSQGIRGYTF
TGCGCCAGCAGTCAAGGTATAAGGGGCTACACCTTC
>TRBJ2-7|NA|NA|TRBV7-6
CASSWGDEQYF
TGTGCCAGCAGCTGGGGGGACGAGCAGTACTTC
>TRBJ2-3|NA|NA|TRBV5-1
CASSLAGQGMADTQYF
TGCGCCAGCAGCCTGGCGGGCCAGGGGATGGCAGATACGCAGTATTTT
>TRBJ1-2|NA|NA|TRBV29-1
CSVILEREGGYTF
TGCAGCGTCATTCTAGAGAGGGAGGGTGGCTACACCTTC